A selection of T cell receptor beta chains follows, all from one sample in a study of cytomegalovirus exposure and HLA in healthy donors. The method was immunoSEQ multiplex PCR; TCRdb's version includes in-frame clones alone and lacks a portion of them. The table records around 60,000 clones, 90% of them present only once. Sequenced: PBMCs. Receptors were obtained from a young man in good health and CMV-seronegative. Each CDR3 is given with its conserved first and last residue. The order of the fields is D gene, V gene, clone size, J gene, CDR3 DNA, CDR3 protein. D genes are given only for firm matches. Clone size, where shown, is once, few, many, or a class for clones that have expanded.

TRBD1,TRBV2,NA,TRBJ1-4,TGTGCCAGCAGACCCGGGACAGGGAAGGGTGAAAAACTGTTTTTT,CASRPGTGKGEKLFF
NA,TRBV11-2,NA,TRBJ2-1,TGTGCCAGCAGCATTAGGGGGGGCGTGTACAATGAGCAGTTCTTC,CASSIRGGVYNEQFF
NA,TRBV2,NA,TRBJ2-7,TGTGCCAGCAGTGCCGGTGTCTCAAGAGGGCGCCCCGACGAGCAGTACTTC,CASSAGVSRGRPDEQYF
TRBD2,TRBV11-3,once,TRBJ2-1,TGTGCCAGCAGCTTACTAGCGGGAGGGCTGTCTCGTGAGCAGTTCTTC,CASSLLAGGLSREQFF
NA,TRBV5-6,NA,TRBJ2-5,TGTGCCAGCAGCTTGATCCGGGGTCCCCCGACGGAGACCCAGTACTTC,CASSLIRGPPTETQYF
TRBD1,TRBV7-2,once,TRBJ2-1,TGTGCCAGCAGCTTAGACAGGGGGGTCTACAATGAGCAGTTCTTC,CASSLDRGVYNEQFF
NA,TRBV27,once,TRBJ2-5,TGTGCCAGCAGTTCCCTTACTGCCCCGACACAAGAGACCCAGTACTTC,CASSSLTAPTQETQYF
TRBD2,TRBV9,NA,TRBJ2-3,TGTGCCAGCAGCCGAAAGGCAGCGGGAGGGAATAGGGATACGCAGTATTTT,CASSRKAAGGNRDTQYF
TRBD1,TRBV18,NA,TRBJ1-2,TGTGCCAGCTCACCCGGACAGGGCCTTAGCTATGGCTACACCTTC,CASSPGQGLSYGYTF
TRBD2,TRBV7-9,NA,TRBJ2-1,TGTGCCAGCAGGGTAGCGGGGGACCTATACAATGAGCAGTTCTTC,CASRVAGDLYNEQFF
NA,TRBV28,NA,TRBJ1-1,TGTGCCAGCAGTTCCCATTCAATTGGATACGACTGGAACACTGAAGCTTTCTTT,CASSSHSIGYDWNTEAFF
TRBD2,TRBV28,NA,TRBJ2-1,TGTGCCAGCAGTTCTGACGGACTAGCGGAACGGGGTGAGCAGTTCTTC,CASSSDGLAERGEQFF
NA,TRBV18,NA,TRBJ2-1,TGTGCCAGCTCACCACCGGTGGCCAATGAGCAGTTCTTC,CASSPPVANEQFF
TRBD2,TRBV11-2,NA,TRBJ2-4,TGTGCCAGCAGCTTAACTAGCGGGAGAAACAAAAACATTCAGTACTTC,CASSLTSGRNKNIQYF
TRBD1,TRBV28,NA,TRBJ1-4,TGTGCCAGCAGTCTCGGACAGGGGATTTCAACTAATGAAAAACTGTTTTTT,CASSLGQGISTNEKLFF
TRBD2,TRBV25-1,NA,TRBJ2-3,TGTGCCAGCAGTGGTAGAGCGGGAGGGTTGATAGATACGCAGTATTTT,CASSGRAGGLIDTQYF
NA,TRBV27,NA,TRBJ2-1,TGTGCCAGCAGTTTTCGAGGGGGGGTTAACAATGAGCAGTTCTTC,CASSFRGGVNNEQFF
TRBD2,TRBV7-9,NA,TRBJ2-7,TGTGCCACCCAGACTAGCGGAAGAATCTACGAGCAGTACTTC,CATQTSGRIYEQYF
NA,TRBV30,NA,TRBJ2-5,TGTGCCTGGAGCCCCCCCCGTGCGGCGAAAGAGACCCAGTACTTC,CAWSPPRAAKETQYF
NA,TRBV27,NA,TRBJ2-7,TGTGCCAGCAGTATTACACAGGCTAGCGAGCAGTACTTC,CASSITQASEQYF
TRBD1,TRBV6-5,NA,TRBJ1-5,TGTGCCAGCAGGAGGACAGGGGAAAGCAATCAGCCCCAGCATTTT,CASRRTGESNQPQHF
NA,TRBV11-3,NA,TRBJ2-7,TGTGCCAGCAGCCTCTACGAGCAGTACTTC,CASSLYEQYF
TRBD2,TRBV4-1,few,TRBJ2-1,TGCGCCAGCAGCCAAGATGTGGGGGGGGGTCCTCAGCAGTTCTTC,CASSQDVGGGPQQFF
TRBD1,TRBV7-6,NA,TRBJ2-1,TGTGCCAGCAGCTTGGGACAGGGGGTTAACAATGAGCAGTTCTTC,CASSLGQGVNNEQFF
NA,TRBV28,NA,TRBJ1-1,TGTGCCAGCAGCCGGACCCTCCTCGGGACAAGGACTGAAGCTTTCTTT,CASSRTLLGTRTEAFF
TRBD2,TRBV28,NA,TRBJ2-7,TGTGCCAGCAGTTTTCTAGCGGGCTACTCCTACGAGCAGTACTTC,CASSFLAGYSYEQYF
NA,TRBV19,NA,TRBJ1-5,TGTGCCAGTAGTTCGGCCCTCGGGGGAGGCCTTCACCAGCCCCAGCATTTT,CASSSALGGGLHQPQHF
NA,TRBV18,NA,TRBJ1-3,TGTGCCAGCTCACCCCCGGGGTCCTCTGGAAACACCATATATTTT,CASSPPGSSGNTIYF
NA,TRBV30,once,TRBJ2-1,TGTGCCTGGACCAACACAGGGAGCGGGGCCTACAATGAGCAGTTCTTC,CAWTNTGSGAYNEQFF
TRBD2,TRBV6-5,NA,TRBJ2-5,TGTGCCAGCAGTTACTTGGAGACTAGCGGAAAAGAGACCCAGTACTTC,CASSYLETSGKETQYF
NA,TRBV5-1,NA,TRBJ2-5,TGCGCCAGCAGCACCGAACACGGTAGCGAGACCCAGTACTTC,CASSTEHGSETQYF
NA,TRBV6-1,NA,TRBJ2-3,TGTGCCAGCAGTGAAACCCCGAGTTACAGCCACACAGATACGCAGTATTTT,CASSETPSYSHTDTQYF
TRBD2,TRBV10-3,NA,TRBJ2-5,TGTGCCATCAGTGAGTCCAGGCTAGCGGGAGGGCAAGAGACCCAGTACTTC,CAISESRLAGGQETQYF
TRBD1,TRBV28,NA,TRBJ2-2,TGTGCTACAGGGGAACCGAACACCGGGGAGCTGTTTTTT,CATGEPNTGELFF
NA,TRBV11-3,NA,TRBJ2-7,TGTGCCAGCAGCTTAGGGGGCATATTGGCCTACGAGCAGTACTTC,CASSLGGILAYEQYF